This is a list of T cell receptor beta chains from one sample in a study of blood T cell repertoires in COVID-19. Sequencing used immunoSEQ multiplex PCR; TCRdb keeps in-frame clones, though not all of them. The sample carries about 150,000 clones, around 84% recorded once. Sequenced sample: PBMCs or T cells enriched from blood (not recorded which). These receptors were obtained from a man aged 50 to 59 who had recovered from COVID-19. CDR3s include the opening cysteine and the closing phenylalanine or tryptophan. Fields, in order: clone size, J gene, V gene, D gene, CDR3 protein, CDR3 DNA. D genes are given only for firm matches. Size values are once, few and many counts, or a class for expanded clones, and some rows have none.

abundance: .
j_gene: TRBJ1-6
v_gene: TRBV5-1
d_gene: .
CDR3aa: CASSPHASYNSPLHF
CDR3nt: TGCGCCAGCAGCCCACACGCTTCCTATAATTCACCCCTCCACTTT

abundance: .
j_gene: TRBJ1-2
v_gene: TRBV10-3
d_gene: .
CDR3aa: CAIKISGLGTSGYTF
CDR3nt: TGTGCCATCAAGATATCGGGACTCGGGACCTCTGGCTACACCTTC

abundance: .
j_gene: TRBJ1-5
v_gene: TRBV6-1
d_gene: .
CDR3aa: CASSDGGGQPQHF
CDR3nt: TGTGCCAGCAGTGACGGTGGAGGCCAGCCCCAGCATTTT

abundance: few
j_gene: TRBJ1-3
v_gene: TRBV27
d_gene: .
CDR3aa: CASSLSVHSGNTIYF
CDR3nt: TGTGCCAGCAGTTTAAGTGTACACTCTGGAAACACCATATATTTT

abundance: few
j_gene: TRBJ2-5
v_gene: TRBV10-3
d_gene: TRBD2
CDR3aa: CAISETSDPQETQYF
CDR3nt: TGTGCCATCAGTGAAACTAGCGACCCCCAAGAGACCCAGTACTTC

abundance: .
j_gene: TRBJ2-7
v_gene: TRBV10-3
d_gene: .
CDR3aa: CATSSKSYEQYF
CDR3nt: TGTGCCACGTCCTCTAAGTCCTACGAGCAGTACTTC

abundance: .
j_gene: TRBJ2-5
v_gene: TRBV12-3/TRBV12-4
d_gene: .
CDR3aa: CASMEQETQYF
CDR3nt: TGTGCCAGCATGGAGCAGGAGACCCAGTACTTC

abundance: once
j_gene: TRBJ2-4
v_gene: TRBV6-2/TRBV6-3
d_gene: .
CDR3aa: CASSYGGIAKNIQYF
CDR3nt: TGTGCCAGCAGTTACGGGGGGATAGCCAAAAACATTCAGTACTTC

abundance: .
j_gene: TRBJ1-4
v_gene: TRBV12-3/TRBV12-4
d_gene: .
CDR3aa: CASSWGTNRVFF
CDR3nt: TGTGCCAGCAGTTGGGGGACTAACCGGGTATTTTTT

abundance: few
j_gene: TRBJ1-5
v_gene: TRBV27
d_gene: .
CDR3aa: CASSLPLTPWSNQPQHF
CDR3nt: TGTGCCAGCAGTCTCCCCCTGACACCATGGAGCAATCAGCCCCAGCATTTT